This T cell receptor beta chain was recorded in a study of T-cell reconstitution after alpha-beta-depleted transplantation in children. General study results and limits: From newly produced T cells came most of the T-cell counts and diversity one year after transplant. Approximately two months post-transplant, alpha-beta T cells reportedly originated from several hundred expanded graft clones. The high TCRbeta diversity at day 60 in some patients came from surviving recipient T cells and thymic progenitors.

Preparing the TCRbeta library involved the use of unique molecular identifiers. MiXCR, applied by TCRdb to the PCR reads, yields one record per CDR3 protein. This table has 300,000 to 400,000 distinct CDR3 sequences, around 25% appearing once. Trimming left V 1 base short and J 6 bases short, with 6 bases between. This CDR3 has 12 amino acids. Per the germline V gene, CDR1 is MGHRA and CDR2 is YSYEKL. As to this clonotype: Antigen specificity is unknown.

V gene TRBV4-1 combines with J gene TRBJ1-1; maybe TRBD1 (6 bases). Sequenced material: PBMCs, mostly from graft donor cells, taken 180 days after TCRalphabeta/CD19-depleted stem cell transplant. The receptor comes from a male patient younger than 18 who had a stem cell transplant for acute lymphoblastic leukemia, so the T cells may come from the graft donor. The chain's CDR3 is CASSQAGAEAFF. CDR3 nucleotides: TGCGCCAGCAGCCAAGCAGGGGCTGAAGCTTTCTTT.